This TCR beta chain appears in the sequencing data of a study of spatial heterogeneity in lung cancer. Overall study context: Detection consistently captured more beta-chain sequences than alpha-chain sequences. Findings of the study overall: Compared with follow-up, resection was when ubiquitous expanded tumor TCRs appeared in blood more.

Unique molecular identifiers, one per molecule, were present on every TCR cDNA molecule. Each CDR3 protein gets one entry after TCRdb re-called the 5' RACE reads with MiXCR. The data hold about 30,000 distinct CDR3 sequences, with approximately 8.1% observed a single time. V was pared by 0 bases and J by 1 base, with 4 bases of the junction left unmatched. The CDR3 totals 15 residues. Germline-derived CDR1 and CDR2 are DFQATT and SNEGSKA (reference sequence). Time point indicated: sample taken at primary tumor resection. The authors sequenced whole RNA from tumor, nontumor lung or frozen PBMC without sorting. Samples were donated by 72 untreated early-stage non-small cell lung cancer patients. This clonotype was detected many times. The antigen is unknown.

The receptor's source is a female donor with early-stage non-small cell lung cancer. Sequences were derived from PBMCs, sampled at surgery. The chain is built from TRBV20-1 and TRBJ2-5; 8 nucleotides align to TRBD2. The CDR3 loop reads CSAREPREGQETQYF. In DNA form, the CDR3 reads TGCAGTGCTAGAGAACCCCGGGAGGGCCAAGAGACCCAGTACTTC.